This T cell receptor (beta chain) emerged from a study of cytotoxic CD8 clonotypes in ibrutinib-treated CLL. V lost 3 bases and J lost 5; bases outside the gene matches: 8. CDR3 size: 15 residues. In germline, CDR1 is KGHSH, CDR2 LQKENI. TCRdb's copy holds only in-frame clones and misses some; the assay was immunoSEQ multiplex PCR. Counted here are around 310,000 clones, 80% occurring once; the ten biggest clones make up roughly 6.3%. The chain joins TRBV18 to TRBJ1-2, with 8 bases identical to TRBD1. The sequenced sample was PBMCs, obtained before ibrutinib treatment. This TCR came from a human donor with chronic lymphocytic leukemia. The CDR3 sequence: CASSPAGGASYGYTF. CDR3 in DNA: TGTGCCAGCTCACCCGCAGGGGGCGCGAGTTATGGCTACACCTTC.